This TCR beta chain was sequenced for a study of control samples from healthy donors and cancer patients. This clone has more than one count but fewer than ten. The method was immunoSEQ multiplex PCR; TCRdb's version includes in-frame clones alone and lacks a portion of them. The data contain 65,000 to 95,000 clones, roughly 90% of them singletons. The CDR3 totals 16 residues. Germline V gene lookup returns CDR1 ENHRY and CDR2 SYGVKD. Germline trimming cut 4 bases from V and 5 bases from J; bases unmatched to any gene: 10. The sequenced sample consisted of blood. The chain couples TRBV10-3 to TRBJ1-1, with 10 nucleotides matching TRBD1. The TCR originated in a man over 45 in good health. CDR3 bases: TGTGCCATCAGTGGGGGGGACAGGGGTATTGGAACTGAAGCTTTCTTT. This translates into CAISGGDRGIGTEAFF.